One and the same sample provided the 27 T cell receptor beta chains below, sequenced in a study of cytomegalovirus exposure and HLA in healthy donors. PCR involved 60 Vbeta and 13 Jbeta primers. Here immunoSEQ multiplex PCR was the method, and the copy in TCRdb shows in-frame clones only, minus some. The sample holds about 160,000 clones, 70% to 90% seen once. The source material was PBMCs. The receptors come from a man younger than 35 in good health and CMV-seropositive.

In nucleotides, the CDR3 is TGCGCCAGCAGCTTGGAAGGGGTGACTAATGAAAAACTGTTTTTT. The encoded protein is CASSLEGVTNEKLFF. The chain links TRBV5-1 to TRBJ1-4; the D gene is possibly TRBD1 (5 bases). There are 15 residues in the CDR3. Trimming pared 0 bases from V and 2 bases from J, leaving 8 bases between. Germline CDR1 is SGHRS and CDR2 is YFSETQ. The full variable domain, completed using reference TRBV5-1 and TRBJ1-4, is KAGVTQTPRYLIKTRGQQVTLSCSPISGHRSVSWYQQTPGQGLQFLFEYFSETQRNKGNFPGRFSGRQFSNSRSEMNVSTLELGDSALYLCASSLEGVTNEKLFFGSGTQLSVL.

The chain joins TRBV9 to TRBJ2-1, with D possibly being TRBD1 (6 bases). The V end was cut by 3 bases, the J end by 9 bases, with 7 bases between. Germline V gives CDR1 SGDLS, CDR2 YYNGEE. This CDR3 has 11 amino acids. This CDR3 reads CASSAGVEQFF. CDR3 nucleotides: TGTGCCAGCAGCGCAGGGGTTGAGCAGTTCTTC.

This clone has a handful of counts. The chain is built from TRBV9 and TRBJ2-1; D remains unclear. The germline V gene encodes CDR1 SGDLS and CDR2 YYNGEE. The CDR3 contains 14 residues. Trimming cost V 0 bases and J 10 bases, with 14 bases left between them. The CDR3 sequence: CASSVAQVSTEQFF. The DNA of the CDR3 is TGTGCCAGCAGCGTAGCTCAAGTGAGCACCGAGCAGTTCTTC.

The chain employs TRBV7-9 and TRBJ1-1, with a weak D call TRBD1 (6 bases). Trimming stripped 4 bases from V and 7 bases from J, with 13 bases between. CDR1 SEHNR and CDR2 FQNEAQ come from the germline V gene (reference sequence). This CDR3 comprises 13 residues. CDR3 loop: CASSWPGVSEAFF. The CDR3 DNA reads as TGTGCCAGCAGCTGGCCAGGGGTTAGTGAAGCTTTCTTT.

This clone was found a few times. The chain recombines TRBV7-3 with TRBJ2-1; 8 positions agree with TRBD2. This CDR3 has 15 amino acids. CDR1 and CDR2 from the germline V gene are SGHTA and FQGTGA. V trimming: 2 bases; J trimming: 6 bases; junction bases outside the gene matches: 6. The CDR3 DNA reads TGTGCCAGCAGCTTATTCGGGGGGGACCCCAATGAGCAGTTCTTC. This sequence encodes CASSLFGGDPNEQFF.

J is TRBJ1-3 and V is TRBV5-1; D might be TRBD1 (6 bases). Germline lookup yields CDR1 SGHRS and CDR2 YFSETQ. The CDR3 has 15 residues. Deletions cut 4 bases from V and 0 bases from J, with 11 bases between. CDR3 DNA sequence: TGCGCCAGCAGCACGACAGGAAACTCTGGAAACACCATATATTTT. It encodes CASSTTGNSGNTIYF.

The sample holds a few counts of this clone. The J gene is TRBJ2-3, the V gene TRBV7-3; 8 positions agree with TRBD1. Germline CDR1 reads SGHTA; CDR2 reads FQGTGA. This CDR3 contains 18 residues. V shed 4 bases and J 4 bases; nucleotides not matched to a gene: 16. The CDR3 loop is CASSSPFEQGAAADTQYF. CDR3 DNA: TGTGCCAGCAGCTCCCCCTTTGAGCAGGGGGCGGCGGCAGATACGCAGTATTTT. Combining the CDR3 with reference TRBV7-3 and TRBJ2-3 gives the whole variable domain GAGVSQTPSNKVTEKGKYVELRCDPISGHTALYWYRQSLGQGPEFLIYFQGTGAADDSGLPNDRFFAVRPEGSVSTLKIQRTERGDSAVYLCASSSPFEQGAAADTQYFGPGTRLTVL.

The V gene is TRBV6-4, the J gene TRBJ1-2; D gene uncertain. V was shortened by 3 bases and J by 4 bases, with 15 bases between the two germline ends. The germline V gene has CDR1 MRHNA and CDR2 SNTAGT. This CDR3 spans 15 amino acids. In nucleotides, the CDR3 is TGTGCCAGCAGTGAAGCGGTAACCGGCGGCTATGGCTACACCTTC. Its translation is CASSEAVTGGYGYTF.

The chain links TRBV7-9 to TRBJ1-6; TRBD1 aligns across 7 bases. Per germline, CDR1 SEHNR and CDR2 FQNEAQ (reference sequence). The V and J ends lost 5 bases and 9 bases, in that order; junction bases with no gene match: 10. The CDR3 is made up of 15 amino acids. The CDR3 reads CASSPPTGSSSPLHF. The CDR3 bases are TGTGCCAGCAGCCCTCCGACAGGGAGCTCTTCACCCCTCCACTTT.

V and J are TRBV5-4 and TRBJ1-2; 8 nucleotides align to TRBD1. Germline values: CDR1 SGHNT, CDR2 YYREEE (reference sequence). The V and J ends lost 3 bases and 0 bases, in that order; junction bases with no gene match: 7. CDR3 length: 16 residues. The CDR3 sequence is CASSSTGGDPNYGYTF. The CDR3 coding sequence is TGTGCCAGCAGCTCAACAGGGGGGGATCCTAACTATGGCTACACCTTC. Using reference TRBV5-4 and TRBJ1-2 for the parts outside the CDR3, the full variable domain is ETGVTQSPTHLIKTRGQQVTLRCSSQSGHNTVSWYQQALGQGPQFIFQYYREEENGRGNFPPRFSGLQFPNYSSELNVNALELDDSALYLCASSSTGGDPNYGYTFGSGTRLTVV.

This sequence joins TRBV14 and TRBJ1-6; the D gene is possibly TRBD1 (5 bases). Germline values: CDR1 SGHDN, CDR2 FVKESK. Trimming pared 1 base from V and 10 bases from J, leaving 8 bases between. This CDR3 region has 13 residues. The CDR3 DNA reads TGTGCCAGCAGCCAAGGGGGCCACTCACCCCTCCACTTT. Its translation: CASSQGGHSPLHF.

This sequence joins TRBV23-1 and TRBJ2-7; 8 positions match TRBD2. TRBV23-1 carries the ORF label, with uncertain function. This CDR3 has 14 residues. With V trimmed by 8 bases and J by 7 bases, 13 bases remained unmatched. CDR3 nucleotides: TGCGCCAGCTGCGCCCAGCGGGGGCCTTGGGAGCAGTACTTC. Its translation: CASCAQRGPWEQYF.

This clone turned up a few times. The rearrangement links TRBV7-2 to TRBJ1-1; 7 bases are shared with TRBD1. With V trimmed by 3 bases and J by 4 bases, 8 bases remained unmatched. The CDR3 loop spans 15 amino acids. The germline gives CDR1 SGHTA, CDR2 FQGNSA. Here the CDR3 reads CASSFTTGVGTEAFF. CDR3 nucleotide sequence: TGTGCCAGCAGCTTCACTACAGGGGTAGGCACTGAAGCTTTCTTT.

The chain couples TRBV5-5 to TRBJ1-2; D is uncertain. Germline CDR1 reads SGHKS; CDR2 reads YYEKEE (reference sequence). V was clipped by 0 bases and J by 2 bases, with 8 bases between them. The length of the CDR3 is 14 residues. CDR3 sequence: CASSLGVPNYGYTF. CDR3 sequence (DNA): TGTGCCAGCAGCTTGGGAGTCCCAAACTATGGCTACACCTTC.

V and J are TRBV7-6 and TRBJ2-7; 9 nucleotides line up with TRBD1. Trimming took 0 bases from V and 1 from J; bases not matched to a gene: 4. The CDR3 totals 16 residues. CDR1 SGHVS and CDR2 FNYEAQ come from the germline V gene. CDR3 DNA: TGTGCCAGCAGCTTAGCGGGGACAGGGATGTCCTACGAGCAGTACTTC. This codes for CASSLAGTGMSYEQYF.

The chain is built from TRBV4-2 and TRBJ2-3, with TRBD2 matching 8 bases. The CDR3 runs to 16 residues. V lost 2 bases to trimming and J lost 3 bases; unmatched junction nucleotides: 7. CDR1 and CDR2 (germline): LGHNA, YNFKEQ. The CDR3 protein is CASSQYAGGGTDTQYF. The DNA of the CDR3 is TGTGCCAGCAGCCAATATGCTGGCGGGGGGACAGATACGCAGTATTTT.

The genes are TRBV19 and TRBJ1-3; weak D call: TRBD1 (6 bases). The CDR3 consists of 14 residues. V dropped 2 bases and J dropped 4 bases, with 9 bases sitting between them. Germline V CDR1 and CDR2: LNHDA, SQIVND (reference sequence). This CDR3 is CASSIRTAGNTIYF. The CDR3 DNA sequence: TGTGCCAGTAGTATAAGGACAGCCGGAAACACCATATATTTT.

The chain links TRBV10-3 to TRBJ2-3; D possibly corresponds to TRBD2 (9 bases). Germline V gene lookup returns CDR1 ENHRY and CDR2 SYGVKD. The CDR3 consists of 19 residues. V dropped 2 bases and J dropped 5 bases, with 26 bases sitting between them. This chain's CDR3 is CAISERQGQVAGDRDTQYF. CDR3 DNA: TGTGCCATCAGTGAGAGACAGGGGCAAGTAGCGGGGGATAGAGATACGCAGTATTTT.

V gene TRBV30 combines with J gene TRBJ1-2, with D possibly TRBD1 on 6 matching bases. Germline V gene lookup returns CDR1 GTSNPN and CDR2 SVGIG (reference sequence). The ends were cut back, 4 bases at V and 8 bases at J, with 17 bases in the middle. This CDR3 has 13 residues. Written as DNA, the CDR3 is TGTGCCTGGATAGGGGGTTCCCAGGTCGGCTACACCTTC. Translation: CAWIGGSQVGYTF. Drawing the rest from reference TRBV30 and TRBJ1-2, the complete variable domain is SQTIHQWPATLVQPVGSPLSLECTVEGTSNPNLYWYRQAAGRGLQLLFYSVGIGQISSEVPQNLSASRPQDRQFILSSKKLLLSDSGFYLCAWIGGSQVGYTFGSGTRLTVV.

The chain joins TRBV7-2 to TRBJ2-1; 8 bases map to TRBD2. This CDR3 has 14 amino acids. With V trimmed by 5 bases and J by 7 bases, 7 bases remained unmatched. CDR1 and CDR2 from the germline V gene are SGHTA and FQGNSA. Here the CDR3 DNA reads TGTGCCAGCAGCACAGAGGGACTAGGTAATGAGCAGTTCTTC. Its translation is CASSTEGLGNEQFF.

The chain uses TRBV7-9 and TRBJ2-7; D is undetermined. The V end was cut by 1 base, the J end by 1 base, with 8 bases between. Germline lookup yields CDR1 SEHNR and CDR2 FQNEAQ (reference sequence). The CDR3 is made up of 14 amino acids. The CDR3 bases are TGTGCCAGCAGCTTAGGAGGTAGATCCTACGAGCAGTACTTC. This encodes CASSLGGRSYEQYF. Based on the CDR3 plus reference TRBV7-9 and TRBJ2-7, the full variable domain is DTGVSQNPRHKITKRGQNVTFRCDPISEHNRLYWYRQTLGQGPEFLTYFQNEAQLEKSRLLSDRFSAERPKGSFSTLEIQRTEQGDSAMYLCASSLGGRSYEQYFGPGTRLTVT.

The rearrangement links TRBV30 to TRBJ2-4, with 9 positions matching TRBD2. Trimming cost V 2 bases and J 0 bases; bases outside gene matches: 11. The germline CDR1 and CDR2 sequences are GTSNPN and SVGIG (reference sequence). The CDR3 extends over 18 amino acids. CDR3 coding DNA: TGTGCCTGGAGTCGGCGGGGGGGCCAGAACCTAGCCAAAAACATTCAGTACTTC. This codes for CAWSRRGGQNLAKNIQYF.

The gene calls are TRBV7-6 and TRBJ2-7; D remains ambiguous. The V gene lost 1 base and the J gene lost 1 base, with 14 bases spanning the gap. This CDR3 has 16 residues. In germline, CDR1 is SGHVS, CDR2 FNYEAQ. DNA for the CDR3: TGTGCCAGCAGCTTAGGGGTCGTTAGAGGTTCCTACGAGCAGTACTTC. Amino acid sequence: CASSLGVVRGSYEQYF.

This sequence joins TRBV7-3 and TRBJ2-7, with a possible D match to TRBD1 (6 bases). Looked up from germline, CDR1 is SGHTA and CDR2 is FQGTGA. This CDR3 is built from 19 residues. Trimming stripped 1 base from V and 2 bases from J, with 24 bases between. CDR3 nucleotide sequence: TGTGCCAGCAGCTTAAAGGCCAGGGACACCGAGGATGGTGCCTACGAGCAGTACTTC. Translation: CASSLKARDTEDGAYEQYF.

The count of this clone is one. The chain is built from TRBV10-3 and TRBJ2-5; 8 bases are a match to TRBD2. J gave up 4 bases and V 0 bases, and 4 bases lay outside the gene matches. The CDR3 has 15 amino acids. The germline V gene encodes CDR1 ENHRY and CDR2 SYGVKD. The CDR3: CAISESGAGGETQYF. In DNA, the CDR3 is TGTGCCATCAGTGAGTCTGGGGCGGGAGGAGAGACCCAGTACTTC.

Only a few counts were recorded for this clone. The V call is TRBV6-5, the J call TRBJ2-4; 7 bases are shared with TRBD2. The J segment lost 8 bases and the V segment lost 6 bases, leaving 7 bases of the junction unmatched. CDR3 length: 13 amino acids. Germline loops: CDR1 MNHEY, CDR2 SVGAGI. CDR3 sequence reads: CASSRTSSDIQYF. The CDR3 DNA is TGTGCCAGCAGCCGGACTAGTAGTGACATTCAGTACTTC.

The chain is built from TRBV6-5 and TRBJ2-3; weak D call: TRBD1 (7 bases). Per the germline V gene, CDR1 is MNHEY and CDR2 is SVGAGI. The CDR3 is made up of 15 amino acids. V lost 0 bases, J lost 5 bases, and 12 bases lay in between. As DNA, the CDR3 is TGTGCCAGCAGTTACTCCGGCAGGGGGGTAGATACGCAGTATTTT. Translated: CASSYSGRGVDTQYF.